The clone carrying this T cell receptor beta chain was counted a few times. Its target is unknown. This CDR3 spans 16 amino acids. Germline V CDR1 and CDR2: SGHNT, YYREEE (reference sequence). Trimming pared 0 bases from V and 6 bases from J, leaving 17 bases between. This sample was included in a study of T cells after yellow fever vaccination. A process of 5'RACE template switching, which added a universal primer site and UMIs, was used to make TCR cDNA. TCRdb processed the 5' RACE reads anew with MiXCR; each CDR3 protein has one entry. The table includes fewer than 400,000 distinct CDR3 sequences, over 5% detected once. Points from the study as a whole: Some clonotypes, a small share, were shared between CD4 and CD8 compartments. Secondary responses were weaker yet peaked faster, day 5 versus 15. The booster response re-showed most primary clones: 96% CD4, approximately 90% CD8.

This receptor was taken from a man aged 30 to 39 who received the YFV17D yellow fever vaccine. The gene calls are TRBV5-4 and TRBJ2-3; possibly TRBD2 for D (6 bases). The specimen was PBMCs, collected 5 days after the yellow fever booster vaccination. In DNA, the CDR3 is TGTGCCAGCAGCTTGGCCGGAGGGAGGAACGGGGATACGCAGTATTTT. Amino acids: CASSLAGGRNGDTQYF.